These 12 T cell receptor beta chains share one sample of origin, sequenced in a study of beta chain features in type 1 diabetes. Antigens for these TCRs are unknown. Since all of the isolated RNA was reverse transcribed, expressed TCRB transcripts were what got sequenced. Libraries were prepared by immunoSEQ multiplex PCR; TCRdb keeps only in-frame clonotypes and omits some of them. The profile shows nearly 350,000 clones, around 8.5% of them singletons. Findings and limits, study-wide: All four CD4+ subsets from Type 1 diabetes patients carried moderately but significantly shorter TCRB CDR3s.

Sequenced input: central memory CD4+ T cells from blood. The receptor source for this set is a man aged 30-40 years with type 1 diabetes.

This clone appeared a few times. This sample also contains other DNA sequences that code for the same CDR3. This chain uses TRBV28 with TRBJ1-5; possibly TRBD1 for D (5 bases). The germline V gene has CDR1 MDHEN and CDR2 SYDVKM. The CDR3 is made up of 12 amino acids. Trimming left V 5 bases short and J 6 bases short, with 8 bases between. The CDR3 sequence is CASSPQGQPQHF. The CDR3 coding sequence is TGTGCCAGCAGTCCCCAGGGTCAGCCCCAGCATTTT.

This clone was observed a handful of times. This chain joins TRBV7-2 and TRBJ2-1; 7 bases are shared with TRBD2. V was pared by 5 bases and J by 6 bases, with 4 bases of the junction left unmatched. Germline CDR1 reads SGHTA; CDR2 reads FQGNSA. CDR3 length: 13 amino acids. The CDR3 region is CASSPGTTNEQFF. CDR3 DNA sequence: TGTGCCAGCAGCCCTGGGACTACCAATGAGCAGTTCTTC.

This clone turned up a few times. The chain recombines TRBV6-6 with TRBJ1-1; D is perhaps TRBD1 (5 bases). Per the germline V gene, CDR1 is MNHNY and CDR2 is SVGAGI (reference sequence). The ends were cut back, 2 bases at V and 10 bases at J, with 11 bases in the middle. This CDR3 is 12 amino acids long. CDR3 sequence reads: CASSYVQGLAFF. The CDR3 bases are TGTGCCAGCAGTTACGTCCAGGGCTTAGCTTTCTTT.

V is TRBV5-6 and J is TRBJ1-6; a possible D gene is TRBD1 (5 bases). V dropped 0 bases and J dropped 7 bases, with 11 bases sitting between them. Germline V gene sequence: CDR1 SGHDT, CDR2 YYEEEE. The CDR3 spans 15 residues. Here the CDR3 reads CASSLVGGWNSPLHF. DNA for the CDR3: TGTGCCAGCAGCTTGGTGGGGGGTTGGAATTCACCCCTCCACTTT. The complete variable domain, with remaining parts taken from reference TRBV5-6 and TRBJ1-6, reads DAGVTQSPTHLIKTRGQQVTLRCSPKSGHDTVSWYQQALGQGPQFIFQYYEEEERQRGNFPDRFSGHQFPNYSSELNVNALLLGDSALYLCASSLVGGWNSPLHFGNGTRLTVT.

This clone has a handful of counts. The chain links TRBV25-1 to TRBJ2-7; 8 bases fit TRBD1. V gave up 10 bases and J gave up 2 bases; unmatched junction bases: 7. CDR1 and CDR2 (germline): MGHDK, SYGVNS. The CDR3 extends over 13 amino acids. The CDR3 sequence is CATRTGSTYEQYF. The DNA for the CDR3 is TGTGCCACTCGGACAGGGAGCACCTACGAGCAGTACTTC.

V is TRBV5-4 and J is TRBJ2-5; no firm D call. CDR1 and CDR2 from the germline V gene are SGHNT and YYREEE (reference sequence). Between the trimmed V and J ends, which lost 3 bases and 3 bases, there was a span of 9 bases. The CDR3 sequence is 13 residues long. The CDR3 sequence: CASSYQPEETQYF. The CDR3 nucleotides read TGTGCCAGCAGCTATCAACCGGAAGAGACCCAGTACTTC.

This rearrangement joins TRBV9 to TRBJ1-2; D remains ambiguous. Germline CDR1 reads SGDLS; CDR2 reads YYNGEE. The V and J ends lost 0 bases and 5 bases respectively, with 8 bases between them. There are 13 residues in the CDR3. CDR3 amino acids: CASSVDGIYGYTF. CDR3 DNA sequence: TGTGCCAGCAGCGTAGACGGGATTTATGGCTACACCTTC.

V gene TRBV27 combines with J gene TRBJ2-2; TRBD2 aligns across 9 bases. The J segment lost 6 bases and the V segment lost 6 bases, leaving 5 bases of the junction unmatched. In germline, CDR1 is MNHEY, CDR2 SMNVEV (reference sequence). This CDR3 has 14 residues. CDR3 DNA: TGTGCCAGCAGCCTCGGACTAGCGTCCGGGGAGCTGTTTTTT. This codes for CASSLGLASGELFF.

CDR3 sequence reads: CASSSGGADSPLHF. The CDR3 DNA sequence: TGTGCCAGCAGTTCAGGGGGCGCGGATTCACCCCTCCACTTT. The chain joins TRBV5-6 to TRBJ1-6, with TRBD1 identical over 8 bases. Looked up from germline, CDR1 is SGHDT and CDR2 is YYEEEE. The CDR3 length is 14 residues. Trimming took 5 bases from V and 8 from J; bases not matched to a gene: 6.

The chain uses TRBV7-9 and TRBJ1-1; possible D gene TRBD1, 6 bases. Deletions cut 1 base from V and 8 bases from J, with 14 bases between. Germline lookup yields CDR1 SEHNR and CDR2 FQNEAQ (reference sequence). This CDR3 is built from 14 residues. CDR3 sequence: CASSLVGLTGEAFF. The DNA for the CDR3 is TGTGCCAGCAGCTTAGTAGGATTAACAGGGGAAGCTTTCTTT.

The V gene is TRBV7-2, the J gene TRBJ2-7; no definite D call. This CDR3 contains 15 residues. The germline V gene encodes CDR1 SGHTA and CDR2 FQGNSA. V was pared by 5 bases and J by 1 base, with 15 bases between. The CDR3 loop is CASSPLTTSSYEQYF. The DNA for the CDR3 is TGTGCCAGCAGCCCTCTAACCACCTCATCCTACGAGCAGTACTTC.

The chain uses TRBV28 and TRBJ2-6; D possibly uses TRBD1 or TRBD2 (5 bases each). The germline CDR1 and CDR2 sequences are MDHEN and SYDVKM. V lost 3 bases and J lost 0, with 12 bases in between. The CDR3 has 17 amino acids. The CDR3 protein is CASSFGTVHSGANVLTF. The CDR3, as DNA: TGTGCCAGCAGTTTCGGGACGGTCCACTCTGGGGCCAACGTCCTGACTTTC.